The present entry profiles one T cell receptor (beta chain) with its context. Grouping used clinical history reported by participants in a survey and questionnaire. Symptom resolution, clearance, or two negative PCRs marked donors in Cohort 3 as recovered. The source of the sample is a study of blood T cell repertoires in COVID-19. Background on the study: The origin of the acute and convalescent COVID-19 samples was the United States, Italy and Spain.

V was trimmed by 7 bases and J by 4 bases, leaving 11 bases between them. The CDR3 has 13 residues. In germline, CDR1 is MDHEN, CDR2 SYDVKM. Measured with immunoSEQ multiplex PCR; TCRdb has only the in-frame clones, and not every one. The sample records roughly 300,000 clones, roughly 84% being singletons. The chain employs TRBV28 and TRBJ2-1, with D tentatively TRBD2 (6 bases). The source is a woman aged 30 to 39 who had recovered from COVID-19. Specimen: PBMCs or T cells enriched from blood (not recorded which). The DNA of the CDR3 is TGTGCCAGCACCGTGGGGGGTTACAATGAGCAGTTCTTC. Protein product: CASTVGGYNEQFF.